A selection of T cell receptor beta chains follows, all from one sample in a study of T cells in Graves' hyperthyroidism and ophthalmopathy. TCRdb processed the multiplex PCR reads anew with MiXCR; each CDR3 protein has one entry. The data contain approximately 600,000 distinct CDR3 sequences, roughly 13% of them singletons. The sample taken for sequencing was blood. These receptors came from a woman in her twenties or thirties with Graves' hyperthyroidism that later progressed to Graves' ophthalmopathy. The CDR3 runs from the conserved cysteine through the conserved F or W. D genes are given only for firm matches. The size entry is marked missing in some rows and otherwise reads once, few, many or a size class.

>TRBJ1-1|TRBV2|20|TRBD1|many
CASSVGTGRFFLPMNTEAFF
TGTGCCAGCAGTGTCGGGACAGGGCGTTTCTTTCTCCCCATGAACACTGAAGCTTTCTTT
>TRBJ1-2|TRBV12-3/TRBV12-4|14|TRBD1|many
CAIKDPQGLYGYTF
TGTGCCATCAAGGATCCACAGGGGCTCTATGGCTACACCTTC
>TRBJ2-7|TRBV6-1|16|-|few
CASSYKWRLGTYEQYF
TGTGCCAGCAGTTACAAATGGCGACTAGGTACCTACGAGCAGTACTTC
>TRBJ1-3|TRBV3-1|13|-|many
CASSQDNRNTIYF
TGTGCCAGCAGCCAAGATAACAGAAACACCATATATTTT
>TRBJ2-1|TRBV11-2|15|TRBD1|-
CASGSGQGTYNEQFF
TGTGCCAGCGGCTCGGGACAGGGGACCTACAATGAGCAGTTCTTC
>TRBJ2-1|TRBV3-1|12|-|few
CASSQVKAEQFF
TGTGCCAGCAGCCAAGTAAAGGCTGAGCAGTTCTTC
>TRBJ2-1|TRBV5-1|13|-|few
CASSLGQANEQFF
TGCGCCAGCAGCTTGGGGCAAGCCAATGAGCAGTTCTTC
>TRBJ2-2|TRBV11-3|13|-|few
CASTIYPVGELFF
TGTGCCAGCACCATCTACCCGGTAGGGGAGCTGTTTTTT
>TRBJ1-1|TRBV11-2|15|TRBD1|many
CASRNTGQANTEAFF
TGTGCCAGCAGGAATACGGGACAGGCGAACACTGAAGCTTTCTTT
>TRBJ2-7|TRBV3-1|14|-|few
CASTISGLSYEQYF
TGTGCCAGCACCATTTCGGGACTTTCCTACGAGCAGTACTTC
>TRBJ1-2|TRBV7-9|16|TRBD1|-
CASSPDDEGARNGYTF
TGTGCCAGCAGCCCTGACGATGAGGGGGCTAGAAATGGCTACACCTTC
>TRBJ1-1|TRBV5-1|15|-|many
CASSSPFEGRTEAFF
TGCGCCAGCAGCTCCCCCTTTGAAGGGAGAACTGAAGCTTTCTTT
>TRBJ2-3|TRBV27|15|-|many
CASSLGMMGTDTQYF
TGTGCCAGCAGTTTAGGAATGATGGGCACAGATACGCAGTATTTT
>TRBJ1-1|TRBV20-1|13|TRBD1|few
CSGPRTGNTEAFF
TGCAGTGGCCCCCGGACAGGGAACACTGAAGCTTTCTTT
>TRBJ1-5|TRBV2|13|-|many
CASSGRGNQPQHF
TGTGCCAGCAGTGGACGTGGCAATCAGCCCCAGCATTTT
>TRBJ2-1|TRBV3-2|18|-|-
CASSHTLAGGPIYNEQFF
TGTGCCAGCAGCCATACACTAGCGGGAGGGCCTATATACAATGAGCAGTTCTTC
>TRBJ1-2|TRBV9|13|TRBD1|few
CASSDRDRGGYTF
TGTGCCAGCAGCGACCGGGACAGAGGGGGCTACACCTTC
>TRBJ2-1|TRBV2|15|-|many
CASTPRTGTLNEQFF
TGTGCCAGCACCCCCCGCACCGGGACCCTGAATGAGCAGTTCTTC
>TRBJ2-7|TRBV7-6|15|TRBD1|-
CASSPPRQGLHEQYF
TGTGCCAGCAGCCCACCCCGACAGGGTCTCCACGAGCAGTACTTC
>TRBJ1-5|TRBV27|20|-|-
CASSRFYVAGKIDSNQPQHF
TGTGCCAGCAGTCGCTTTTATGTTGCAGGGAAGATCGACAGCAATCAGCCCCAGCATTTT
>TRBJ2-7|TRBV30|14|-|few
CAWSVRTRSYEQYF
TGTGCCTGGAGTGTACGGACTCGCTCCTACGAGCAGTACTTC
>TRBJ2-1|TRBV2|11|-|-
CASDSYNEQFF
TGTGCCAGCGACTCCTACAATGAGCAGTTCTTC
>TRBJ2-7|TRBV19|16|-|few
CASSAVDQGGFYEQYF
TGTGCCAGTAGTGCAGTCGATCAGGGAGGTTTCTACGAGCAGTACTTC
>TRBJ2-6|TRBV18|16|TRBD1|few
CASSVGQGAGANVLTF
TGTGCCAGCTCAGTCGGACAGGGAGCTGGGGCCAACGTCCTGACTTTC
>TRBJ2-1|TRBV28|16|TRBD1|few
CASSLIPGTGDNEQFF
TGTGCCAGCAGTTTAATCCCCGGGACAGGGGACAATGAGCAGTTCTTC
>TRBJ1-1|TRBV28|16|-|many
CASSLVTKGGNTEAFF
TGTGCCAGCAGTTTGGTAACAAAGGGGGGGAACACTGAAGCTTTCTTT
>TRBJ1-4|TRBV6-5|17|-|-
CASSYGGEGFLGEKLFF
TGTGCCAGCAGTTACGGGGGGGAAGGTTTCCTGGGTGAAAAACTGTTTTTT
>TRBJ2-7|TRBV28|17|-|-
CASSGYRRAPSSYEQYF
TGTGCCAGCAGCGGATACAGGAGGGCCCCCTCCTCCTACGAGCAGTACTTC
>TRBJ1-3|TRBV10-2|14|-|many
CASGSGDSGNTIYF
TGCGCCAGCGGATCAGGAGATTCTGGAAACACCATATATTTT
>TRBJ2-7|TRBV12-3/TRBV12-4|18|TRBD2|many
CASSFIETPGTSAYEQYF
TGTGCCAGCAGTTTTATAGAAACCCCCGGGACTAGCGCGTACGAGCAGTACTTC
>TRBJ2-7|TRBV7-6|14|-|few
CASSLGGARDEQYF
TGTGCCAGCAGCTTAGGGGGGGCGCGAGACGAGCAGTACTTC
>TRBJ1-1|TRBV30|13|-|many
CAWDPSVNTEAFF
TGTGCCTGGGACCCATCCGTTAACACTGAAGCTTTCTTT
>TRBJ1-6|TRBV11-2|17|TRBD1|-
CASSNQPSDRDNSPLHF
TGTGCCAGCAGCAACCAACCCTCGGACAGGGATAATTCACCCCTCCACTTT
>TRBJ2-1|TRBV6-1|14|TRBD1|few
CASRGGQGWNEQFF
TGTGCCTCTAGGGGGGGACAGGGCTGGAATGAGCAGTTCTTC
>TRBJ2-1|TRBV20-1|12|-|many
CSARAGAYEQFF
TGCAGTGCTAGGGCAGGGGCTTATGAGCAGTTCTTC
>TRBJ2-3|TRBV4-1|13|-|few
CASSPERTDTQYF
TGCGCCAGCAGCCCCGAGCGTACAGATACGCAGTATTTT
>TRBJ1-1|TRBV20-1|10|TRBD1|many
CSAGQGDAFF
TGCAGTGCAGGACAGGGGGACGCTTTCTTT
>TRBJ2-7|TRBV27|15|TRBD2|many
CASSLRTSGGYEQYF
TGTGCCAGCAGTCTCCGGACTAGCGGGGGCTACGAGCAGTACTTC
>TRBJ1-5|TRBV19|15|TRBD1|many
CASSGTGGVNQPQHF
TGTGCCAGTAGTGGAACAGGGGGCGTCAATCAGCCCCAGCATTTT
>TRBJ1-2|TRBV20-1|14|-|many
CSARGDSQTYGYTF
TGCAGTGCTAGAGGGGACTCACAAACCTATGGCTACACCTTC
>TRBJ2-1|TRBV6-5|17|TRBD2|many
CASSYSGVGLVGREQFF
TGTGCCAGCAGTTACTCGGGAGTGGGACTAGTCGGTCGTGAGCAGTTCTTC
>TRBJ1-1|TRBV19|13|-|many
CASSRQMNTEAFF
TGTGCCAGTTCCAGACAGATGAACACTGAAGCTTTCTTT
>TRBJ2-5|TRBV14|11|-|many
CASSHRETQYF
TGTGCCAGCAGCCATCGTGAGACCCAGTACTTC
>TRBJ2-7|TRBV6-2/TRBV6-3|14|-|once
CASSYLPDEYEQYF
TGTGCCAGCAGTTACCTACCCGATGAATACGAGCAGTACTTC
>TRBJ2-3|TRBV11-2|15|TRBD2|-
CASSLSAGGPLTQYF
TGTGCCAGCAGCTTAAGCGCGGGAGGGCCGTTGACGCAGTATTTT
>TRBJ2-5|TRBV18|14|-|few
CASSPADTRETQYF
TGTGCCAGCTCACCCGCGGACACCCGGGAGACCCAGTACTTC
>TRBJ2-6|TRBV2|16|-|many
CASSPQGSTGANVLTF
TGTGCCAGCAGCCCACAGGGCTCAACTGGGGCCAACGTCCTGACTTTC
>TRBJ1-5|TRBV10-3|13|-|-
CAISEAGNQPQHF
TGTGCCATCAGTGAAGCCGGCAATCAGCCCCAGCATTTT
>TRBJ2-5|TRBV28|16|TRBD1|-
CASRAEWGQGGETQYF
TGTGCCAGCAGAGCGGAGTGGGGACAGGGTGGGGAGACCCAGTACTTC
>TRBJ2-7|TRBV6-1|13|-|many
CASSALNTYEQYF
TGTGCCAGCAGTGCTTTAAACACCTACGAGCAGTACTTC
>TRBJ2-3|TRBV3-1|15|-|many
CASSPRRQSTDTQYF
TGTGCCAGCAGTCCCCGCAGGCAGAGCACAGATACGCAGTATTTT
>TRBJ2-1|TRBV6-2/TRBV6-3|11|TRBD1|few
CASNQGDEQFF
TGTGCCAGCAACCAGGGGGATGAGCAGTTCTTC